A selection of T cell receptor beta chains follows, all from one sample in a study of T cell responses to AZD1222 COVID-19 vaccine. Assay: immunoSEQ multiplex PCR; the TCRdb copy retains only in-frame clones and omits some. The data show around 140,000 clones, roughly nine tenths seen once. The starting material was peripheral blood, obtained on day 0 of AZD1222 vaccination. The source is an adult in good health. The CDR3 runs from the conserved cysteine through the conserved F or W. Fields, in order: V gene, clone size, D gene, J gene, CDR3 DNA, CDR3 protein. The D gene is left open where the match is weak. The size entry is marked missing in some rows and otherwise reads once, few, many or a size class.

>TRBV7-7|-|TRBD2|TRBJ2-2
TGTGCCAGCAGCTTAGAAGCTAGCGGGACCGGGGAGCTGTTTTTT
CASSLEASGTGELFF
>TRBV6-2/TRBV6-3|-|TRBD2|TRBJ2-7
TGTGCCAGCAGTTACACCGCGGGAGGGGTCTCCTACGAGCAGTACTTC
CASSYTAGGVSYEQYF
>TRBV5-1|-|TRBD1|TRBJ2-7
TGCGCCAGCAGCTCCGAGGGGGCCCCCTCCTACGAGCAGTACTTC
CASSSEGAPSYEQYF
>TRBV12-5|-|-|TRBJ1-1
TGTGCTAGTGGTTTGGGCGGGCGGAACACTGAAGCTTTCTTT
CASGLGGRNTEAFF
>TRBV5-1|-|-|TRBJ1-6
TGCGCCAGCAGCTTGGGGGTGCCTGGTTCACCCCTCCACTTT
CASSLGVPGSPLHF
>TRBV11-2|-|-|TRBJ1-2
TGTGCCAGCAGCTTAGGACAAGGGGGCTACACCTTC
CASSLGQGGYTF
>TRBV10-2|-|TRBD1|TRBJ2-5
TGCGCCAGCGATCCGGGACAGGGTTTGGTCGAGACCCAGTACTTC
CASDPGQGLVETQYF
>TRBV9|-|TRBD2|TRBJ2-7
TGTGCCAGCAGCTCCAGACTAGCGGGATCATCCTACGAGCAGTACTTC
CASSSRLAGSSYEQYF
>TRBV12-5|once|-|TRBJ2-7
TGTGCTAGTGGTTCGCAGGGGAGGGAGCAGTACTTC
CASGSQGREQYF
>TRBV3-1/TRBV3-2|-|TRBD1|TRBJ2-2
TGTGCCAGCAGCCGGGACAGGCCCGGGGAGCTGTTTTTT
CASSRDRPGELFF
>TRBV18|once|-|TRBJ2-3
TGTGCCAGCTCACCCCTCCCAAGGGATACGCAGTATTTT
CASSPLPRDTQYF
>TRBV6-5|-|TRBD1|TRBJ1-6
TGTGCCAGCAGTTGGGTTCAGGGGGCCAGGTCACCCCTCCACTTT
CASSWVQGARSPLHF
>TRBV25-1|-|-|TRBJ1-1
TGTGCCAGCAGCTTAAGGGGGATGAACACTGAAGCTTTCTTT
CASSLRGMNTEAFF
>TRBV9|-|-|TRBJ2-1
TGTGCCAGCAGCGCCCCAGGCCGGGAGCAGTTCTTC
CASSAPGREQFF
>TRBV28|-|-|TRBJ1-4
TGTGCCAGCAGTTTACTCTCCGGGGAGGTTGAAAAACTGTTTTTT
CASSLLSGEVEKLFF
>TRBV5-1|-|-|TRBJ2-7
TGCGCCAGCAGCTGGGACGGTCGAACTTCCTACGAGCAGTACTTC
CASSWDGRTSYEQYF
>TRBV18|-|-|TRBJ1-3
TGTGCCAGCTCACCACCGTCAGGGGCGTCTGGAAACACCATATATTTT
CASSPPSGASGNTIYF